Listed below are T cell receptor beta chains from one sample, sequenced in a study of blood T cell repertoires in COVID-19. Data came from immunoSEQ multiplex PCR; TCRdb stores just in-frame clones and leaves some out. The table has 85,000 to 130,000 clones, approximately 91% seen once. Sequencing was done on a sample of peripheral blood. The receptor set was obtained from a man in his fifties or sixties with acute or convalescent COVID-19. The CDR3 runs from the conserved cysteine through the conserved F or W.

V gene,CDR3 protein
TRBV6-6,CASSYLQGAYEKLFF
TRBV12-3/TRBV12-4,CASRPDRWETQYF
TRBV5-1,CASSLSRDSGNTIYF
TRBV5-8,CASSWRGGLIDTQYF
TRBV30,CAWQEGTSTQYF
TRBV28,CASIPRLAGSEQYF
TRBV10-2,CASSVGPRGQETQYF
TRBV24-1,CATSDPGTEAFF
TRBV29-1,CSVEFLGANTGELFF
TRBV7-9,CASSLDGTGVRGQPQHF
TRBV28,CASSLTSGRMKTQYF
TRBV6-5,CASSTQGIDTEAFF
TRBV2,CASSGDRGLGTQYF
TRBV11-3,CASSGRHTEAFF
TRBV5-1,CASSQTDTQYF
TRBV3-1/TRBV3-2,CASSQDLGANEQFF
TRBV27,CASSLSGAGPGNTIYF
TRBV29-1,CSVLTTGTEAFF
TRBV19,CASSIGGQYTGELFF
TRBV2,CASKGQVGYNEQFF
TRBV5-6,CASSYRGPLHF
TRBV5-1,CASSLSQGRTEAFF
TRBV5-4,CASSLGIGVGYEQYF
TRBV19,CASSRPLAGVYEQFF
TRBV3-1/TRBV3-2,CASSRSDRGNQPQHF
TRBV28,CASSRGGSGNTIYF
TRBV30,CAWSVLDLGGAQHF
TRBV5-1,CASSLGTKQETQYF
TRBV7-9,CASSNRDRERTEAFF
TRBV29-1,CSVERGRGYTF
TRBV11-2,CASSRWGNEQYF
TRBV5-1,CASSSDRGGYGYTF
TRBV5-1,CASSSLAARSNEQFF
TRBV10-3,CAISESSGNYGYTF
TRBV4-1,CASSALASGGVGSSPLHF
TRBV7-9,CASSFNSGRSSYNEQFF
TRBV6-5,CASRQQGLAYEQYF
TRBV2,CASIRTGGTEAFF
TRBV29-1,CSANTGAGGELFF
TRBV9,CASSVDSGSNGGYTF
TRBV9,CASSDTSNEQFF
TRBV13,CASSSGLASETQYF
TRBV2,CASGRRIDEQYF
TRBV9,CASSVGTSGTDTQYF
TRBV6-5,CASRTQGGTYEQYF
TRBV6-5,CASSYQTGQGAGEQFF
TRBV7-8,CASRRTENTGELFF
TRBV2,CASSGLAGTNEQFF
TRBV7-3,CASSLLAGPNTGELFF
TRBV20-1,CSASGGLAGPWGEVQYF
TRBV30,CAWSVGQGAEQPQHF
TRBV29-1,CSVWTGDQPQHF
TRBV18,CASSRTGYEQYF
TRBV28,CASRGTGGSGSFYEQYF
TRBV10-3,CAITLGQGNGYTF
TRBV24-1,CATSEGHGEKLFF
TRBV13,CASSLGPGTGTGNTIYF
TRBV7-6,CASSLETGGAGNEQYF
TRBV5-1,CASRVQGAASYNEQFF
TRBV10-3,CAIMSPTGTANTEAFF